The 28 T cell receptor beta chains listed next were all sequenced from one sample in a study of human T cells and chemical hapten exposure. This sample's time point: patch test 3, about 24 weeks after DPC sensitization. This sample's treatment: therapeutic diphenylcyclopropenone sensitization with weekly scalp DPC. TCRdb re-called the RACE reads with MiXCR, one entry per CDR3 protein. Among 90,000 to 110,000 distinct CDR3 sequences listed, less than 40% were seen once. The sequenced sample was whole blood, obtained in connection with sensitization to the hapten diphenylcyclopropenone (DPC). The receptors were sampled from a man aged 35 to 55 with alopecia areata. Some clones in this sample may be carry-over from other donors' samples.

The V call is TRBV5-1, the J call TRBJ2-3; TRBD2 might be the D (6 bases). Germline CDR1 and CDR2: SGHRS and YFSETQ. CDR3 length: 16 residues. Trimming stripped 0 bases from V and 4 bases from J, with 15 bases between. Written as DNA, the CDR3 is TGCGCCAGCAGCTTGGCCATCGGAGGGCCCTCAGATACGCAGTATTTT. Its protein is CASSLAIGGPSDTQYF.

The chain is built from TRBV29-1 and TRBJ1-2; no reliable D call. The CDR3 loop spans 13 amino acids. V lost 4 bases, J lost 2 bases, and 11 bases lay in between. The germline gives CDR1 SQVTM, CDR2 ANQGSEA. The CDR3 is CSVVRTHNYGYTF. In DNA form, the CDR3 reads TGCAGCGTTGTTCGGACGCACAACTATGGCTACACCTTC.

The chain joins TRBV4-2 to TRBJ2-3; D gene uncertain. Germline CDR1 and CDR2: LGHNA and YNFKEQ. The V gene lost 2 bases and the J gene lost 1 base, with 10 bases spanning the gap. The CDR3 is 15 amino acids. DNA of the CDR3: TGTGCCAGCAGCCAACTCTCTTTAGGCACAGATACGCAGTATTTT. Protein product: CASSQLSLGTDTQYF.

The rearrangement uses TRBV9 and TRBJ1-4, with D hard to call. V was pared by 3 bases and J by 0 bases, with 9 bases between. CDR3 length: 15 residues. Germline CDR1 is SGDLS and CDR2 is YYNGEE. The CDR3 nucleotides read TGTGCCAGCAGCGGGGGAATAACAACTAATGAAAAACTGTTTTTT. Protein product: CASSGGITTNEKLFF.

The chain couples TRBV20-1 to TRBJ1-4; tentative D call: TRBD1 (5 bases). The germline V gene encodes CDR1 DFQATT and CDR2 SNEGSKA (reference sequence). The CDR3 has 12 residues. Deletions cut 6 bases from V and 7 bases from J, with 12 bases between. The CDR3 spells CSALERGEKLFF. CDR3 DNA: TGCAGTGCCCTCGAAAGGGGTGAAAAACTGTTTTTT.

V gene TRBV3-1 combines with J gene TRBJ2-5; 7 nucleotides agree with TRBD2. Germline values: CDR1 LGHDT, CDR2 YNNKEL (reference sequence). Trimming cost V 4 bases and J 3 bases; bases outside gene matches: 8. This CDR3 has 15 residues. The CDR3 loop reads CASSPMGAGKETQYF. In DNA form, the CDR3 reads TGTGCCAGCAGCCCCATGGGAGCGGGAAAAGAGACCCAGTACTTC.

The rearrangement links TRBV7-2 to TRBJ2-5, with 7 nucleotides matching TRBD1. V was pared by 8 bases and J by 4 bases, with 13 bases of the junction left unmatched. This CDR3 is 15 amino acids long. The germline V gene encodes CDR1 SGHTA and CDR2 FQGNSA. The CDR3 DNA reads TGTGCCAGCGGGGGCGACAGGGTGCAATTAGAGACCCAGTACTTC. This codes for CASGGDRVQLETQYF.

V is TRBV4-2 and J is TRBJ2-6, with D maybe TRBD2 (5 bases). Germline CDR1 is LGHNA and CDR2 is YNFKEQ. The CDR3 consists of 17 residues. With 0 bases removed from V and 1 base from J, the gap between germline ends came to 10 bases. The CDR3 protein is CASSQERDGSGANVLTF. The CDR3 coding sequence is TGTGCCAGCAGCCAAGAGAGGGATGGATCTGGGGCCAACGTCCTGACTTTC.

The chain employs TRBV15 and TRBJ2-5, with D tentatively TRBD2 (5 bases). V lost 5 bases to trimming and J lost 7 bases, with 17 bases between them. The CDR3 length is 14 residues. Germline V gene data show CDR1 as LNHNV and CDR2 as YYDKDF (reference sequence). CDR3 DNA: TGTGCCACCAGCGCCCTGGCCGGGAAGGGGACCCAGTACTTC. It yields the protein CATSALAGKGTQYF.

This clonotype has only a few counts. This chain links TRBV28 with TRBJ2-5, with 7 nucleotides matching TRBD2. CDR1 and CDR2 from the germline V gene are MDHEN and SYDVKM. The junction had 12 bases not matched to a gene; V was cut back by 6 bases and J by 5 bases. The CDR3 spans 15 residues. The CDR3 is CASRSSGGEEETQYF. The CDR3, as DNA: TGTGCCAGCAGATCTAGCGGAGGGGAGGAGGAGACCCAGTACTTC.

This rearrangement joins TRBV2 to TRBJ2-1, with D uncertain. The V gene's germline CDR1 is SNHLY and CDR2 FYNNEI. V lost 3 bases and J lost 3, with 0 bases in between. This CDR3 spans 11 amino acids. As DNA, the CDR3 is TGTGCCAGCAGTGACTACAATGAGCAGTTCTTC. It is translated as CASSDYNEQFF. Using reference TRBV2 and TRBJ2-1 for the parts outside the CDR3, the full variable domain is EPEVTQTPSHQVTQMGQEVILRCVPISNHLYFYWYRQILGQKVEFLVSFYNNEISEKSEIFDDQFSVERPDGSNFTLKIRSTKLEDSAMYFCASSDYNEQFFGPGTRLTVL.

The rearrangement links TRBV7-2 to TRBJ2-2; possibly TRBD1 for D (6 bases). Germline CDR1 is SGHTA and CDR2 is FQGNSA. The CDR3 has 15 amino acids. V was trimmed by 4 bases and J by 3 bases, leaving 12 bases between them. In DNA, the CDR3 is TGTGCCAGCAGCTATACAGGGTCGTACACCGGGGAGCTGTTTTTT. Its protein is CASSYTGSYTGELFF.

V is TRBV9 and J is TRBJ2-3, with 10 bases aligning to TRBD2. Unmatched junction bases numbered 11, after V lost 4 bases and J lost 6 bases. CDR1 is SGDLS, CDR2 YYNGEE, per germline. CDR3 length: 16 residues. Here the CDR3 DNA reads TGTGCCAGCAGCATTATAGCGGGAGGCCCCCGGGATACGCAGTATTTT. It yields the protein CASSIIAGGPRDTQYF.

This chain's CDR3 is CASSYRAGSDEQFF. Written as DNA, the CDR3 is TGTGCCAGCAGTTACAGGGCAGGGTCGGATGAGCAGTTCTTC. The chain carries TRBV6-2 or TRBV6-3 and TRBJ2-1; D may be TRBD1 (5 bases). The V end was cut by 2 bases, the J end by 8 bases, with 13 bases between. Germline-derived CDR1 and CDR2 are MNHEY and SVGEGT. This CDR3 region has 14 residues.

This clonotype showed up just a few times. V gene TRBV6-1 combines with J gene TRBJ2-5; D is unresolved. This CDR3 has 13 residues. Germline CDR1 MNHNS, CDR2 SASEGT. V lost 8 bases, J lost 0 bases, and 10 bases lay in between. Written as DNA, the CDR3 is TGTGCCAGCCAGTCTGCCGACCAAGAGACCCAGTACTTC. It translates to CASQSADQETQYF.

The V call is TRBV7-2, the J call TRBJ2-1, with 9 positions matching TRBD2. The germline V gene has CDR1 SGHTA and CDR2 FQGNSA. V gave up 0 bases and J gave up 0 bases; unmatched junction bases: 0. The CDR3 loop spans 16 amino acids. The CDR3 spells CASSLASGSSYNEQFF. DNA of the CDR3: TGTGCCAGCAGCTTAGCTAGCGGGAGCTCCTACAATGAGCAGTTCTTC.

The J gene is TRBJ2-5, the V gene TRBV12-3 or TRBV12-4; tentatively, D is TRBD1 or TRBD2 (6 bases each). Trimming shortened V by 7 bases and J by 5 bases, and 14 bases separated the two germline ends. The CDR3 is 13 residues long. The CDR3 sequence is CASTPGGRETQYF. The CDR3 bases are TGTGCCAGCACCCCCGGGGGCCGGGAGACCCAGTACTTC.

This clonotype was observed a few times. The V gene is TRBV25-1, the J gene TRBJ2-3; 11 nucleotides align to TRBD2. The V segment lost 3 bases and the J segment 6 bases; nucleotides outside the gene matches: 8. The CDR3 extends over 16 amino acids. Germline loops: CDR1 MGHDK, CDR2 SYGVNS. CDR3 DNA sequence: TGTGCCAGCAGTGATTCCGGGACTAGCGGCTCCGATACGCAGTATTTT. Amino acids: CASSDSGTSGSDTQYF.

This clonotype was seen a few times. V is TRBV12-3 or TRBV12-4 and J is TRBJ1-4; 8 positions agree with TRBD1. V shed 5 bases and J 10 bases; nucleotides not matched to a gene: 18. The CDR3 has 17 amino acids. The CDR3 nucleotides read TGTGCCAGCAGTCCCCCAGGGGGCGCGGGGAGTGATGGAAAACTGTTTTTT. Translating gives CASSPPGGAGSDGKLFF.

The V and J genes are TRBV12-3 or TRBV12-4 and TRBJ2-2; TRBD1 or TRBD2 may be the D gene (6 bases each). This CDR3 has 18 residues. Trimming took 4 bases from V and 0 from J, leaving 18 bases between them. CDR3 amino acids: CASSSPRGSGSNTGELFF. The DNA for the CDR3 is TGTGCCAGCAGTTCCCCCAGGGGTAGCGGTTCGAACACCGGGGAGCTGTTTTTT.

Only a few counts were recorded for this clonotype. V usage is TRBV27 and J usage is TRBJ2-3; no clear D gene. CDR3 length equals 13 residues. Germline assignment: CDR1 MNHEY and CDR2 SMNVEV (reference sequence). Trimming cost V 7 bases and J 1 base, with 9 bases left between them. The CDR3 is CASTPVGTDTQYF. CDR3 DNA: TGTGCCAGCACCCCCGTCGGCACAGATACGCAGTATTTT.

This clonotype was detected a few times. This chain joins TRBV28 and TRBJ1-5, with 7 bases fitting TRBD1. The J segment lost 2 bases and the V segment lost 2 bases, leaving 0 bases of the junction unmatched. CDR1 is MDHEN, CDR2 SYDVKM, per germline. The CDR3 extends over 14 amino acids. The CDR3: CASSLDRGNQPQHF. The DNA of the CDR3 is TGTGCCAGCAGTTTAGACAGGGGCAATCAGCCCCAGCATTTT.

The V and J genes are TRBV12-3 or TRBV12-4 and TRBJ2-3, with 10 bases identical to TRBD2. The CDR3 consists of 18 residues. V lost 6 bases and J lost 0; bases outside the gene matches: 12. Here the CDR3 DNA reads TGTGCCAGCAGCAAAGTGAAGCGGGAGGGCCCTAGCACAGATACGCAGTATTTT. The encoded protein is CASSKVKREGPSTDTQYF.

This clonotype was recorded a few times. CDR3 protein: CATSLITRGNYINQPQHF. The CDR3 nucleotides are TGTGCCACCAGCCTTATTACTCGAGGGAACTATATCAATCAGCCCCAGCATTTT. The chain employs TRBV24-1 and TRBJ1-5; unclear D gene. The germline gives CDR1 KGHDR, CDR2 SFDVKD. The CDR3 runs 18 residues. V gave up 7 bases and J gave up 3 bases, with 24 bases separating them.

The chain employs TRBV7-8 and TRBJ2-3, with 12 positions matching TRBD1. The CDR3 loop spans 17 amino acids. J was trimmed by 6 bases and V by 3 bases; bases with no gene match: 10. The germline CDR1 and CDR2 sequences are SGHVS and FQNEAQ. The CDR3 here is CASSFPFGTGGRDTQYF. CDR3 sequence (DNA): TGTGCCAGCAGCTTCCCCTTTGGGACAGGGGGCCGGGATACGCAGTATTTT.

The chain carries TRBV28 and TRBJ2-5; possible D gene TRBD2, 6 bases. This CDR3 comprises 14 residues. V was pared by 8 bases and J by 2 bases, with 15 bases between. Germline V gives CDR1 MDHEN, CDR2 SYDVKM. CDR3 in DNA: TGTGCCAGCCCCGGGGGAAGGGATCAAGAGACCCAGTACTTC. It specifies CASPGGRDQETQYF.

J is TRBJ2-7 and V is TRBV12-3 or TRBV12-4; TRBD2 aligns across 10 bases. The CDR3 is made up of 15 amino acids. The ends lost 3 bases at V and 1 base at J; junction bases unmatched: 3. In DNA, the CDR3 is TGTGCCAGCAGTTTGGCTAGCGGGGGTTCCTACGAGCAGTACGTC. Amino acids: CASSLASGGSYEQYV.

The rearrangement uses TRBV7-6 and TRBJ1-2; possibly TRBD1 for D (5 bases). Germline CDR1 is SGHVS and CDR2 is FNYEAQ. The length of the CDR3 is 15 residues. Deletions cut 3 bases from V and 4 bases from J, with 15 bases between. CDR3 loop: CASSLGQGSGYGYTF. DNA for the CDR3: TGTGCCAGCAGCTTGGGTCAGGGCAGCGGCTATGGCTACACCTTC.